The clone carrying this TCR beta chain was seen ten or more times. What it binds is not known. With 10-nucleotide random UMIs included, cDNA was synthesized by 5'RACE. TCRdb fed the 5' RACE reads into MiXCR, producing one record per CDR3 protein. The data hold roughly 88,000 distinct CDR3 sequences, with approximately 3.5% observed a single time. CDR1 is WNHNN, CDR2 SYGVQD, per germline (reference sequence). The CDR3 has 15 amino acids. Trimming took 2 bases from V and 1 from J; bases not matched to a gene: 1. This specimen belongs to a study of neurological immune-mediated disorders. Study-level findings and limits: TCR clonal expansion peaked in HTLV-1-associated myelopathy patients and was lowest in multiple sclerosis patients.

J is TRBJ2-4 and V is TRBV10-1; 8 nucleotides align to TRBD2. The source material was PBMCs. This sequence was found in a woman aged 50 to 65 with multiple sclerosis. The CDR3: CASSEERGAKNIQYF. The CDR3 coding sequence is TGCGCCAGCAGTGAGGAGCGGGGGGCCAAAAACATTCAGTACTTC.